One sample yielded the 27 T cell receptor beta chains listed below, sequenced in a study of OX40 agonist ivuxolimab in advanced cancers. Sequencing used immunoSEQ multiplex PCR; TCRdb keeps in-frame clones, though not all of them. This sample yields under 80,000 clones, of which roughly 90% are seen a single time; roughly 10% belongs to the top ten. The sample was CD4+ or CD8+ T cells sorted from blood, taken in a trial of the OX40 agonist ivuxolimab. These receptors were obtained from an adult with an advanced solid tumor such as melanoma, head and neck, liver or kidney cancer.

The V call is TRBV5-1, the J call TRBJ2-1; 12 bases align to TRBD2. The CDR3 length is 19 residues. Germline-derived CDR1 and CDR2 are SGHRS and YFSETQ. With 1 base clipped from V and 1 base from J, the junction kept 9 bases outside the gene matches. CDR3 region: CASSLLASGGAGSYNEQFF. CDR3 coding DNA: TGCGCCAGCAGCTTGTTGGCTAGCGGGGGGGCGGGTTCCTACAATGAGCAGTTCTTC.

V gene TRBV7-9 combines with J gene TRBJ2-7; 15 bases map to TRBD2. Germline V gene data show CDR1 as SEHNR and CDR2 as FQNEAQ (reference sequence). After removal of 5 bases from V and 3 bases from J, the junction contained 5 bases not matched to a gene. CDR3 length equals 16 residues. The CDR3 sequence is CASSPGLAGGHYEQYF. CDR3 coding DNA: TGTGCCAGCAGCCCTGGACTAGCGGGGGGGCACTACGAGCAGTACTTC.

This chain joins TRBV7-9 and TRBJ1-4; 7 bases are shared with TRBD1. The germline gives CDR1 SEHNR, CDR2 FQNEAQ (reference sequence). The CDR3 contains 13 residues. With 4 bases clipped from V and 10 bases from J, the junction kept 6 bases outside the gene matches. CDR3 amino acids: CASSSSSGGKLFF. Written as DNA, the CDR3 is TGTGCCAGCAGCTCTTCCTCAGGGGGAAAACTGTTTTTT.

V is TRBV9 and J is TRBJ1-2; 11 bases are a match to TRBD1. The CDR3 has 17 amino acids. Germline lookup yields CDR1 SGDLS and CDR2 YYNGEE. Unmatched junction bases numbered 10, after V lost 0 bases and J lost 6 bases. Here the CDR3 reads CASSVDLGQGAPDGYTF. The CDR3 DNA follows: TGTGCCAGCAGCGTAGACCTTGGACAGGGGGCTCCGGATGGCTACACCTTC.

The genes are TRBV5-5 and TRBJ2-5; tentative D call: TRBD2 (6 bases). CDR3 length equals 14 residues. Trimming pared 7 bases from V and 2 bases from J, leaving 15 bases between. CDR1 and CDR2 from the germline V gene are SGHKS and YYEKEE (reference sequence). DNA of the CDR3: TGTGCCAGCTGGACGTATGGGGGGCAAGAGACCCAGTACTTC. This sequence encodes CASWTYGGQETQYF.

The J gene is TRBJ2-2, the V gene TRBV29-1; no reliable D call. The V end lost 5 bases, the J end lost 6 bases, and 7 bases lay between the germline ends. Germline CDR1 is SQVTM and CDR2 is ANQGSEA. The CDR3 extends over 11 amino acids. The CDR3 coding sequence is TGCAGCGTTCGTAGCTCCGGGGAGCTGTTTTTT. Encoded protein: CSVRSSGELFF.

The V call is TRBV9, the J call TRBJ1-4, with 8 bases matching TRBD1. The CDR3 spans 15 residues. Germline trimming cut 0 bases from V and 7 bases from J; bases unmatched to any gene: 5. CDR1 and CDR2 (germline): SGDLS, YYNGEE. CDR3 sequence: CASSVAGGGGEKLFF. The CDR3, as DNA: TGTGCCAGCAGCGTAGCAGGGGGCGGGGGTGAAAAACTGTTTTTT.

The genes are TRBV23-1 and TRBJ2-1, with D perhaps being TRBD1 or TRBD2 (5 bases each). TRBV23-1 is identified as an open reading frame with a role that is uncertain. V shed 2 bases and J shed 3 bases, with 14 bases lying between them. The CDR3 covers 16 residues. For the CDR3, the DNA is TGCGCCAGCAGTCAAGAGGGGCCAGGACTCTACAATGAGCAGTTCTTC. This sequence encodes CASSQEGPGLYNEQFF.

The V gene is TRBV6-5, the J gene TRBJ1-4, with D perhaps matching TRBD1 (6 bases). Trimming pared 4 bases from V and 5 bases from J, leaving 14 bases between. This CDR3 comprises 15 residues. Germline-derived CDR1 and CDR2 are MNHEY and SVGAGI. The CDR3 DNA reads TGTGCCAGCAGTTTCGAGGGGGGGGTGAATGAAAAACTGTTTTTT. Translation gives CASSFEGGVNEKLFF.

Remarks on this clone: Its ends do not fully match the called genes, so a read error is possible. This CDR3 reads CASSIGGDASKF. The DNA for the CDR3 is TGTGCCAGTAGTATTGGCGGGGACGCCTCCAAATTT. The rearrangement joins TRBV19 to TRBJ1-4; possible D gene TRBD1, 5 bases. This CDR3 is built from 12 residues. Germline V gene data show CDR1 as LNHDA and CDR2 as SQIVND (reference sequence). The variable domain in full, with the rest retrieved from reference TRBV19 and TRBJ1-4, is DGGITQSPKYLFRKEGQNVTLSCEQNLNHDAMYWYRQDPGQGLRLIYYSQIVNDFQKGDIAEGYSVSREKKESFPLTVTSAQKNPTAFYLCASSIGGDASKFGSGTQLSVL.

The chain has TRBV7-6 and TRBJ2-5, with D hard to call. Germline V gives CDR1 SGHVS, CDR2 FNYEAQ. The length of the CDR3 is 13 residues. Trimming took off 4 bases at V and 2 bases at J, with 8 bases between the two ends. The CDR3 here is CASSSRPQETQYF. For the CDR3, the DNA is TGTGCCAGCAGCTCTAGACCGCAAGAGACCCAGTACTTC.

The chain uses TRBV4-1 and TRBJ2-7; tentative D call: TRBD2 (7 bases). V lost 0 bases, J lost 1 base, and 13 bases lay in between. Germline lookup yields CDR1 MGHRA and CDR2 YSYEKL. The CDR3 covers 16 residues. CDR3 coding DNA: TGCGCCAGCAGCCAAGAGGGGGCGGGGGTTTCCTACGAGCAGTACTTC. Translation gives CASSQEGAGVSYEQYF.

This clone was detected once. V gene TRBV27 combines with J gene TRBJ2-7; TRBD1 or TRBD2 may be the D gene (5 bases each). This CDR3 comprises 14 residues. V lost 6 bases to trimming and J lost 3 bases, with 15 bases between them. Germline V gene data show CDR1 as MNHEY and CDR2 as SMNVEV (reference sequence). The CDR3 spells CASSPRGRIYEQYF. The CDR3 DNA follows: TGTGCCAGCAGCCCCCGGGGCAGGATCTACGAGCAGTACTTC.

The chain is built from TRBV29-1 and TRBJ2-7; tentative D call: TRBD1 (5 bases). V lost 5 bases to trimming and J lost 4 bases, with 12 bases between them. The CDR3 runs 12 residues. CDR1 and CDR2 from the germline V gene are SQVTM and ANQGSEA. CDR3: CSVQGVAYEQYF. The CDR3 region has the DNA TGCAGCGTTCAAGGGGTTGCGTACGAGCAGTACTTC.

V gene TRBV10-2 combines with J gene TRBJ2-7; D not certain. The CDR3 is made up of 11 amino acids. Trimming took 7 bases from V and 7 from J, leaving 11 bases between them. The germline V gene has CDR1 WSHSY and CDR2 SAAADI. The CDR3 protein is CASMYDLEQYF. The CDR3 nucleotides are TGCGCCAGCATGTATGACCTGGAGCAGTACTTC.

This chain links TRBV2 with TRBJ1-3, with TRBD1 identical over 7 bases. The ends lost 6 bases at V and 0 bases at J; junction bases unmatched: 5. This CDR3 comprises 15 residues. Germline V gene sequence: CDR1 SNHLY, CDR2 FYNNEI. CDR3 residues: CASSGQDSSGNTIYF. The CDR3 DNA follows: TGTGCCAGCAGCGGACAGGACAGCTCTGGAAACACCATATATTTT. The variable domain in full, completed from reference TRBV2 and TRBJ1-3, reads EPEVTQTPSHQVTQMGQEVILRCVPISNHLYFYWYRQILGQKVEFLVSFYNNEISEKSEIFDDQFSVERPDGSNFTLKIRSTKLEDSAMYFCASSGQDSSGNTIYFGEGSWLTVV.

The rearrangement links TRBV5-1 to TRBJ1-2; D remains ambiguous. The V end was cut by 3 bases, the J end by 2 bases, with 11 bases between. The CDR3 is 14 amino acids. Germline lookup yields CDR1 SGHRS and CDR2 YFSETQ. This CDR3 reads CASSSKTGNYGYTF. CDR3 bases: TGCGCCAGCAGCTCTAAGACGGGCAACTATGGCTACACCTTC.

Note on this clone: The junction shows a germline mismatch at one end, possibly a read error. This chain uses TRBV29-1 with TRBJ2-2; 9 positions match TRBD1. Germline CDR1 reads SQVTM; CDR2 reads ANQGSEA. The CDR3 totals 15 residues. CDR3 DNA: TGCAGCCTTTCCACCCCGGGACAGGGCAACCGGGGAGCTGTTTTT. It yields the protein CSLSTPGQGNRGAVF.

The chain employs TRBV7-9 and TRBJ1-2; 7 nucleotides align to TRBD1. The CDR3 spans 14 residues. The germline V gene encodes CDR1 SEHNR and CDR2 FQNEAQ (reference sequence). V shed 5 bases and J 4 bases; nucleotides not matched to a gene: 7. CDR3 in amino acids: CASSPVRGGYGYTF. The CDR3 DNA sequence: TGTGCCAGCAGCCCAGTCAGGGGGGGCTATGGCTACACCTTC.

CDR3 in DNA: TGTGCCAGCACCGAGGGACGGGGGAGCGGGCAGTACTTC. Its protein product is CASTEGRGSGQYF. The chain uses TRBV6-1 and TRBJ2-7, with D possibly being TRBD2 (6 bases). The V end lost 7 bases, the J end lost 9 bases, and 19 bases lay between the germline ends. Germline CDR1 is MNHNS and CDR2 is SASEGT. The CDR3 is 13 amino acids.

This clone has a single count. The chain joins TRBV4-1 to TRBJ2-7; tentative D call: TRBD2 (5 bases). Germline values: CDR1 MGHRA, CDR2 YSYEKL. CDR3 length equals 15 residues. V was trimmed by 1 base and J by 3 bases, leaving 13 bases between them. Written as DNA, the CDR3 is TGCGCCAGCAGCCAAGTAGCAGCGGTCGGCTACGAGCAGTACTTC. This gives the protein CASSQVAAVGYEQYF.

The chain joins TRBV4-3 to TRBJ2-1, with 7 bases lining up with TRBD2. This CDR3 region has 15 residues. CDR1 and CDR2 from the germline V gene are LGHNA and YSLEER. With V trimmed by 1 base and J by 4 bases, 4 bases remained unmatched. CDR3 loop: CASSQVDGGYNEQFF. DNA of the CDR3: TGCGCCAGCAGCCAAGTTGACGGGGGGTACAATGAGCAGTTCTTC.

V is TRBV15 and J is TRBJ1-1, with D unclear. Trimming shortened V by 1 base and J by 1 base, and 10 bases separated the two germline ends. CDR1 is LNHNV, CDR2 YYDKDF, per germline (reference sequence). The CDR3 is 15 amino acids. The CDR3 DNA is TGTGCCACCAGCAGAGGAGACCGGGGGAACACTGAAGCTTTCTTT. It is translated as CATSRGDRGNTEAFF.

The rearrangement joins TRBV9 to TRBJ2-1, with D possibly being TRBD1 (5 bases). The length of the CDR3 is 14 residues. V lost 2 bases and J lost 3, with 9 bases in between. Germline V gene sequence: CDR1 SGDLS, CDR2 YYNGEE. CDR3 region: CASSVQGNYNEQFF. The DNA of the CDR3 is TGTGCCAGCAGCGTCCAGGGAAACTACAATGAGCAGTTCTTC.

The gene calls are TRBV4-1 and TRBJ1-4; D uncertain. Germline CDR1 reads MGHRA; CDR2 reads YSYEKL. Trimming took off 1 base at V and 7 bases at J, with 10 bases between the two ends. The CDR3 runs to 14 residues. CDR3 region: CASSQGPRAEKLFF. The CDR3, as DNA: TGCGCCAGCAGCCAAGGGCCTCGGGCTGAAAAACTGTTTTTT.

This clone was detected a few times. The V and J genes are TRBV4-1 and TRBJ1-1, with D hard to call. CDR3 length: 11 residues. Trimming took off 1 base at V and 9 bases at J, with 6 bases between the two ends. Germline V gene data show CDR1 as MGHRA and CDR2 as YSYEKL. The CDR3 reads CASSQVEKAFF. DNA for the CDR3: TGCGCCAGCAGCCAAGTTGAGAAAGCTTTCTTT.

This chain links TRBV10-1 with TRBJ1-2; 7 positions agree with TRBD1. V trimming: 8 bases; J trimming: 5 bases; junction bases outside the gene matches: 8. CDR3 length: 13 residues. Germline assignment: CDR1 WNHNN and CDR2 SYGVQD (reference sequence). In DNA form, the CDR3 reads TGCGCCAGCTCCCGGACAGGTAGTTATGGCTACACCTTC. Encoded protein: CASSRTGSYGYTF.